This T cell receptor (beta chain) emerged from a study of blood T cell repertoires in COVID-19. The repertoire was sequenced with immunoSEQ multiplex PCR; TCRdb's copy has only in-frame clones and lacks some. This repertoire shows under 250,000 clones, around 78% found once; its top ten account for under 3%. CDR1 is SGHTA, CDR2 FQGNSA, per germline. Trimming removed 7 bases at V and 8 bases at J, with 17 bases between. The CDR3 is 14 residues long. The TCR sequence derives from a woman aged 70-85 years with active or convalescent COVID-19. Input material: peripheral blood. The chain combines TRBV7-2 with TRBJ1-4, with a tentative D call TRBD1 (5 bases). In DNA, the CDR3 is TGTGCCAGCACCCCCCGGTGGGGCGGCGAAAAACTGTTTTTT. Amino acids: CASTPRWGGEKLFF.